Listed below are T cell receptor beta chains from one sample, sequenced in a study of shared clonotypes between healthy human individuals. Sequenced by immunoSEQ multiplex PCR; TCRdb stores in-frame clones only, minus some. This sample has approximately 2.4 million clones, with approximately 94% found just once. The sequenced material came from naive CD4+ T cells sorted from blood. The receptor set was obtained from a young man in good health. Each CDR3 is given with its conserved first and last residue. The D gene is left open where the match is weak. Size is omitted from some rows. Given values are once, few, many or a class for expanded clones.

v_gene	j_gene	len	abundance	d_gene	CDR3nt	CDR3aa
TRBV6-6	TRBJ2-4	15	NA	TRBD1	TGTGCCAGCAGCCGCGGACAGGGAAATAAAAACATTCAGTACTTC	CASSRGQGNKNIQYF
TRBV28	TRBJ2-5	14	once	TRBD1	TGTGCCAGCAGCCGTGACAGGGTGGAAGAGACCCAGTACTTC	CASSRDRVEETQYF
TRBV2	TRBJ2-2	13	NA	NA	TGTGCCAGCACCGCCACGAACACCGGGGAGCTGTTTTTT	CASTATNTGELFF
TRBV2	TRBJ2-3	12	NA	NA	TGTTCCACCGCCCGAGACACAGATACGCAGTATTTT	CSTARDTDTQYF
TRBV2	TRBJ2-7	15	NA	TRBD1	TGTGCCAGCAGTGTGGGACAGGGTATCAACTACGAGCAGTACTTC	CASSVGQGINYEQYF
TRBV9	TRBJ2-1	14	NA	TRBD1	TGTGCCAGCAGCCTGGGGACAGCCTACAATGAGCAGTTCTTC	CASSLGTAYNEQFF
TRBV4-3	TRBJ1-4	16	NA	TRBD1	TGCGCCAGCAGCCAAGATAGGGACAGGGGTGCTGAAAAACTGTTTTTT	CASSQDRDRGAEKLFF
TRBV23-1	TRBJ2-7	17	NA	NA	TGCGCCAGCAGTCGACCGGTGGGGACGGCGAGCTCCTACGAGCAGTACTTC	CASSRPVGTASSYEQYF
TRBV5-1	TRBJ1-3	15	NA	NA	TGCGCCAGCGGTAAGACCGGCCGCTCTGGAAACACCATATATTTT	CASGKTGRSGNTIYF
TRBV7-2	TRBJ2-1	17	NA	TRBD2	TGTGCCAGCAGCTCCCGAACTAGCGGGAGCTCCTACAATGAGCAGTTCTTC	CASSSRTSGSSYNEQFF
TRBV7-9	TRBJ1-4	13	once	NA	TGTGCCAGCAGCCGACGACCCAGTGAAAAACTGTTTTTT	CASSRRPSEKLFF
TRBV10-3	TRBJ2-3	14	NA	TRBD1	TGTGCCATCAGCGGGACAGGGGGCGTAGATACGCAGTATTTT	CAISGTGGVDTQYF
TRBV18	TRBJ1-3	13	NA	NA	TGTGCCAGCCTGACAGGAGATGGAAACACCATATATTTT	CASLTGDGNTIYF
TRBV4-3	TRBJ1-1	15	NA	TRBD1	TGCGCCAGCAGCCAGCAATGGACAGGGGGTACTGAAGCTTTCTTT	CASSQQWTGGTEAFF
TRBV21-1	TRBJ1-1	12	NA	NA	TGTGCCAGCCCTCGGGGAAACACTGAAGCTTTCTTT	CASPRGNTEAFF
TRBV6-5	TRBJ2-5	13	NA	NA	TGTGCCAGCAGTTGGGGGTTGGGGGAGACCCAGTACTTC	CASSWGLGETQYF
TRBV5-1	TRBJ2-5	15	NA	TRBD2	TGCGCCAGCAGACCCGGACTAGCGGGTAGGGAGACCCAGTACTTC	CASRPGLAGRETQYF